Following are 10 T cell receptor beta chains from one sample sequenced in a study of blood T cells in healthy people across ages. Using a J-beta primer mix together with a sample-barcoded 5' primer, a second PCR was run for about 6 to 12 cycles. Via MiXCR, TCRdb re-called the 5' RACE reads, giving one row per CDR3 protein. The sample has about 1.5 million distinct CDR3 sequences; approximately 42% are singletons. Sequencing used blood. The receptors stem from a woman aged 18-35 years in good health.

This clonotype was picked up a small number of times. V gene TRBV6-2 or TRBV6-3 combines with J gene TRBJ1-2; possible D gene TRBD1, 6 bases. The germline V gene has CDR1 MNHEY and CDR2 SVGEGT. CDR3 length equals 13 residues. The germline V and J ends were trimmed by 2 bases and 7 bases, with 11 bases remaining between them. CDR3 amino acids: CASSYLGTSGYTF. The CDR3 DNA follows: TGTGCCAGCAGTTACCTTGGGACAAGTGGCTACACCTTC.

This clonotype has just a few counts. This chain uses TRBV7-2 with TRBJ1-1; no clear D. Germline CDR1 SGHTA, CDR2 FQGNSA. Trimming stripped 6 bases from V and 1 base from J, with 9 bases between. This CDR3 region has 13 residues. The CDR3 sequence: CASSWRQNTEAFF. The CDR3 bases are TGTGCCAGCAGTTGGAGACAGAACACTGAAGCTTTCTTT.

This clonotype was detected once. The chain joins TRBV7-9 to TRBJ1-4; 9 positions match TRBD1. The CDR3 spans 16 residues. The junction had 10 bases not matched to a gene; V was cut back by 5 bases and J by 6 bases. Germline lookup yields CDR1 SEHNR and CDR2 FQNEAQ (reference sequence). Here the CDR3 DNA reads TGTGCCAGCAGCAGCCGACAGGGGGAGTTTCATGAAAAACTGTTTTTT. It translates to CASSSRQGEFHEKLFF.

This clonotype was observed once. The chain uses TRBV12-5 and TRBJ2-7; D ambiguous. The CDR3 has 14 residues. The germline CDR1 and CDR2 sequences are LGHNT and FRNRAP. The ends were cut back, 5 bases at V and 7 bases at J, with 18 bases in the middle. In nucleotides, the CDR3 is TGTGCTAGTGGTCCAACCCCCGGGTTTCTAGAGCAGTACTTC. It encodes CASGPTPGFLEQYF.

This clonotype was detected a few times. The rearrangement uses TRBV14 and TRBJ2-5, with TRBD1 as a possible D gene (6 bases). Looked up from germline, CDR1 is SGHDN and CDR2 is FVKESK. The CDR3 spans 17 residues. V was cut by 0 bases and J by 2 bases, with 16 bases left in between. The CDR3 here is CASSQDLSRGEQETQYF. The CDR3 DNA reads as TGTGCCAGCAGCCAAGATTTATCCAGGGGCGAACAAGAGACCCAGTACTTC.

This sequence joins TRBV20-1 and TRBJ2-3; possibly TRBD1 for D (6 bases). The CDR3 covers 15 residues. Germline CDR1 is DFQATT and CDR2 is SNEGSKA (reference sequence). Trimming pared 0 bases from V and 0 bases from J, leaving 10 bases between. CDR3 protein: CSARDPGQSTDTQYF. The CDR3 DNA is TGCAGTGCTAGAGACCCTGGACAGAGCACAGATACGCAGTATTTT.

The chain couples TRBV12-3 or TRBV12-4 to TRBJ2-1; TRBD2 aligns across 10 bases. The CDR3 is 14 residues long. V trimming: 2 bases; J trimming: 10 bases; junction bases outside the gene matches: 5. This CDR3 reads CASSLRTSGGEQFF. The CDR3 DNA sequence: TGTGCCAGCAGTTTACGGACTAGCGGAGGGGAGCAGTTCTTC.

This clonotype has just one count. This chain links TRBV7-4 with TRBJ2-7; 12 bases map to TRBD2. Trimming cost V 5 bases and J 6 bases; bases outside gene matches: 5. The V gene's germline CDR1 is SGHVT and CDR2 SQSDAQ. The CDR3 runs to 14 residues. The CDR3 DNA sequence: TGTGCCAGCAGCGCAGTACTAGCGGGAGGCGAGCAGTACTTC. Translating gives CASSAVLAGGEQYF.

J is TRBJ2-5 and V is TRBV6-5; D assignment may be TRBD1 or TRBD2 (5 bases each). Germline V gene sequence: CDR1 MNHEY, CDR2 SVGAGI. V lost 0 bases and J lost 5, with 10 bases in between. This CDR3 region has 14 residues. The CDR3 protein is CASSYSTWGETQYF. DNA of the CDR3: TGTGCCAGCAGTTACTCGACCTGGGGGGAGACCCAGTACTTC.

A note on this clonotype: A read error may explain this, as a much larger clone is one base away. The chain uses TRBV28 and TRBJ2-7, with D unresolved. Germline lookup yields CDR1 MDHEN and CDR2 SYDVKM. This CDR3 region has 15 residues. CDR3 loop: CAGSLWRGGAYEQYF. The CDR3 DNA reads TGTGCCGGCAGTTTATGGCGAGGTGGTGCCTACGAGCAGTACTTC.